Below, one T cell receptor (beta chain) is given with its context. Its antigen is as yet unknown. Germline CDR1 SGHAT, CDR2 FQDESV (reference sequence). The V gene end was trimmed by 5 bases and the J gene end by 5 bases; junction bases not matched to a gene: 7. CDR3 length: 15 residues. These data are taken from a study of T cell responses to AZD1222 COVID-19 vaccine. Study-level points and caveats: Researchers report vaccine-associated CD4 TCRs spanning spike, with dominance at 160-218 and 743-854.

TCRdb keeps only in-frame clones here, not all; method: immunoSEQ multiplex PCR. This table has 110,000 or so clones, approximately 91% appearing once. Sample: peripheral blood, taken on day 0 of AZD1222 vaccination. The receptor's source is an adult in good health. The V gene is TRBV11-1, the J gene TRBJ2-5; TRBD1 matches 11 bases. The CDR3 sequence is CASSPRTGGLETQYF. The CDR3 DNA is TGTGCCAGCAGCCCCCGGACAGGGGGCTTGGAGACCCAGTACTTC.